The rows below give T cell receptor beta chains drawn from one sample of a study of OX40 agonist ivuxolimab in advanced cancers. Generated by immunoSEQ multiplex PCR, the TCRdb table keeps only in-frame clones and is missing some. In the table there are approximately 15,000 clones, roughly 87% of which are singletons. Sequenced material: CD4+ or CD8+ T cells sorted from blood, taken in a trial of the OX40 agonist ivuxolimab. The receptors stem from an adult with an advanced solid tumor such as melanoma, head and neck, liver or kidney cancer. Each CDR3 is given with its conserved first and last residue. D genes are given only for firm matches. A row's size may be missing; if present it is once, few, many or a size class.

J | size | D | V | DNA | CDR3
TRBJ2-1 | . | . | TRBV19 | TGTGCCAGTAGTATGGGGGGCCTGGAGCAGTTCTTC | CASSMGGLEQFF
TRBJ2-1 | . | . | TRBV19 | TGTGCCAGTAGTATGGGTTTTAATGAGCAGTTCTTC | CASSMGFNEQFF
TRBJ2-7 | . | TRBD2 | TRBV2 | TGTGCCAGCAGTGTAGGGCTAGCGGCCTACGAGCAGTACTTC | CASSVGLAAYEQYF
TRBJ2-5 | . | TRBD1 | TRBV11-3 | TGTGCCAGCAGCCCGGGACAGAGACAAGAGACCCAGTACTTC | CASSPGQRQETQYF
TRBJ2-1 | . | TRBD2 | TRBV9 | TGTGCCAGCAGCCCAAGACTAGCGGGGGGTCCTCGTAATGAGCAGTTCTTC | CASSPRLAGGPRNEQFF
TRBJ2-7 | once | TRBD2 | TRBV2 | TGTGCCAGCAGTCCGCGGGGGGAATCCTACGAGCAGTACTTC | CASSPRGESYEQYF
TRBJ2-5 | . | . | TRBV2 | TGTGCCATTACCCCGGGGGCAAGGCAAGAGACCCGGTACTTC | CAITPGARQETRYF
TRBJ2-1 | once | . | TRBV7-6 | TGTGCCAGCAGCCCGGGAGACAATGAGCAGTTCTTC | CASSPGDNEQFF
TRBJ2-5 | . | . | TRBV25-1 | TGTGCCAGCAGTAACCGGTGGGAGCAAGAGACCCAGTACTTC | CASSNRWEQETQYF
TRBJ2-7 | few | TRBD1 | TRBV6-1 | TGTGCCAGCAGTGGCCAGGGGGAATTCTACGAGCAGTACTTC | CASSGQGEFYEQYF